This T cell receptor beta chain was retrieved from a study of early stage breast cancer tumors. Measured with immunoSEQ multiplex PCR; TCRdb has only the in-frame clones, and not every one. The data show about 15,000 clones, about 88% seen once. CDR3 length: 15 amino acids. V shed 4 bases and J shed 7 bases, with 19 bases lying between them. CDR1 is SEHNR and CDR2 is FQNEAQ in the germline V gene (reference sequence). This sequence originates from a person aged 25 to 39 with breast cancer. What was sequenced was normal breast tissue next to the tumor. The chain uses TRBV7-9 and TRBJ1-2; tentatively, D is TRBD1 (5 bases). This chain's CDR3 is CASSSPGRGEGGYTF. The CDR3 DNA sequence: TGTGCCAGCAGCTCCCCCGGGAGGGGCGAGGGTGGCTACACCTTC. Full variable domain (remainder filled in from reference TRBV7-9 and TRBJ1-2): DTGVSQNPRHKITKRGQNVTFRCDPISEHNRLYWYRQTLGQGPEFLTYFQNEAQLEKSRLLSDRFSAERPKGSFSTLEIQRTEQGDSAMYLCASSSPGRGEGGYTFGSGTRLTVV.